These T cell receptor beta chains were read from a single sample in a study of shared clonotypes between healthy human individuals. The table came from immunoSEQ multiplex PCR; TCRdb's copy has only in-frame clones and leaves some out. The repertoire holds more than 2,000,000 clones, with around 94% as singletons. The sequencing input was naive CD4+ T cells sorted from blood. These TCRs come from a man aged 18 to 30 in good health. CDR3s include the opening cysteine and the closing phenylalanine or tryptophan. Each record gives: J gene, clone size, V gene, D gene, CDR3 protein, CDR3 DNA. A D gene is named only where the DNA matches it firmly. For some rows the clone size is stated as once, few or many, or as a class when expanded; others skip it.

>TRBJ2-5|once|TRBV10-3|NA
CAISDGDGGGQETQYF
TGTGCCATCAGTGACGGGGACGGGGGCGGCCAAGAGACCCAGTACTTC
>TRBJ2-5|NA|TRBV7-9|NA
CASSLNPGLSGGETQYF
TGTGCCAGCAGCTTAAATCCAGGGCTGAGTGGTGGAGAGACCCAGTACTTC
>TRBJ2-1|NA|TRBV5-1|TRBD2
CASSVGLAGNEQFF
TGCGCCAGCAGCGTAGGACTAGCGGGCAATGAGCAGTTCTTC
>TRBJ2-3|once|TRBV30|NA
CAWSVGADTQYF
TGTGCCTGGAGTGTGGGGGCAGATACGCAGTATTTT
>TRBJ2-6|NA|TRBV5-1|NA
CASSLGWETSGANVLTF
TGCGCCAGCAGCTTGGGTTGGGAGACCTCTGGGGCCAACGTCCTGACTTTC
>TRBJ2-4|NA|TRBV5-1|TRBD1
CASSLEDRAKNIQYF
TGCGCCAGCAGCTTGGAGGACAGGGCTAAAAACATTCAGTACTTC
>TRBJ2-2|NA|TRBV5-8|TRBD2
CASRGLADTGELFF
TGTGCCAGCAGAGGTCTAGCGGACACCGGGGAGCTGTTTTTT
>TRBJ2-3|NA|TRBV6-1|TRBD1
CASNRDRATDTQYF
TGTGCCAGCAACCGGGACAGGGCAACAGATACGCAGTATTTT
>TRBJ1-2|once|TRBV10-2|NA
CASTTANYGYTF
TGCGCCAGCACCACCGCAAACTATGGCTACACCTTC
>TRBJ2-3|NA|TRBV9|TRBD2
CASSASGGAGVTQYF
TGTGCCAGCAGCGCTAGCGGGGGGGCCGGTGTTACGCAGTATTTT
>TRBJ2-7|once|TRBV11-2|NA
CASSLDSAGGYEQYF
TGTGCCAGCAGCTTAGATTCGGCAGGAGGGTACGAGCAGTACTTC
>TRBJ1-1|few|TRBV30|NA
CAWSLKGDTEAFF
TGTGCCTGGAGCCTCAAAGGGGACACTGAAGCTTTCTTT
>TRBJ2-7|NA|TRBV6-5|NA
CASSYSSAGTYEQYF
TGTGCCAGCAGTTACTCGTCCGCAGGGACCTACGAGCAGTACTTC
>TRBJ2-1|NA|TRBV18|TRBD1
CASSQGQGHNNEQFF
TGTGCCAGCTCACAGGGACAGGGCCACAACAATGAGCAGTTCTTC
>TRBJ2-4|NA|TRBV29-1|NA
CSVEGRAKNIQYF
TGCAGCGTTGAGGGCCGGGCCAAAAACATTCAGTACTTC
>TRBJ2-5|NA|TRBV6-1|TRBD1
CASSPGGWETQYF
TGTGCCAGCAGCCCAGGGGGTTGGGAGACCCAGTACTTC
>TRBJ1-1|NA|TRBV5-6|NA
CASSRGLNTEAFF
TGTGCCAGCAGCAGAGGGTTGAACACTGAAGCTTTCTTT
>TRBJ2-7|NA|TRBV18|NA
CASSPRSTGSYEQYF
TGTGCCAGCTCACCACGTTCCACGGGGTCCTACGAGCAGTACTTC
>TRBJ1-5|NA|TRBV18|TRBD1
CASSTGTGGNQPQHF
TGTGCCAGCTCAACCGGGACAGGGGGTAATCAGCCCCAGCATTTT
>TRBJ1-1|few|TRBV4-3|NA
CASSQEGKVGGYTEAFF
TGCGCCAGCAGCCAAGAAGGAAAAGTCGGTGGTTACACTGAAGCTTTCTTT
>TRBJ1-4|NA|TRBV5-1|TRBD1
CASSRSGTGEKLFF
TGCGCCAGCAGCAGGAGCGGGACAGGGGAAAAACTGTTTTTT
>TRBJ2-7|NA|TRBV19|NA
CASSALTGTYEQYF
TGTGCCAGTAGTGCTCTAACGGGAACCTACGAGCAGTACTTC
>TRBJ1-2|NA|TRBV7-9|TRBD1
CASSSDRGAYGYTF
TGTGCCAGCAGCTCGGACAGGGGGGCCTATGGCTACACCTTC
>TRBJ2-1|NA|TRBV5-4|NA
CASSFNGRGNNEQFF
TGTGCCAGCAGCTTTAATGGCAGGGGCAACAATGAGCAGTTCTTC
>TRBJ2-7|NA|TRBV7-9|NA
CASSPTASNEQYF
TGTGCCAGCAGCCCGACGGCGTCCAACGAGCAGTACTTC
>TRBJ1-1|NA|TRBV19|TRBD1
CASSTTGAVGTEAFF
TGTGCCAGTAGTACCACAGGGGCGGTGGGCACTGAAGCTTTCTTT
>TRBJ2-5|NA|TRBV5-1|NA
CASSPQGPGPMVAQYF
TGCGCCAGCAGCCCTCAGGGGCCAGGGCCCATGGTGGCCCAGTACTTC
>TRBJ2-5|NA|TRBV2|TRBD2
CASSEPGGLAATQYF
TGTGCCAGCAGTGAACCCGGGGGACTAGCGGCTACCCAGTACTTC
>TRBJ2-3|NA|TRBV19|NA
CASSMANGNTDTQYF
TGTGCCAGTAGTATGGCCAACGGTAACACAGATACGCAGTATTTT
>TRBJ2-1|NA|TRBV5-6|NA
CASTLPGAEYNEQFF
TGTGCCAGCACCCTCCCCGGGGCAGAGTACAATGAGCAGTTCTTC
>TRBJ2-7|NA|TRBV29-1|NA
CSARTGNAYEQYF
TGCAGCGCTAGGACGGGAAATGCCTACGAGCAGTACTTC
>TRBJ1-6|NA|TRBV10-2|NA
CASSDPGPQVAPLHF
TGCGCCAGCAGTGACCCCGGGCCTCAAGTTGCACCCCTCCACTTT
>TRBJ1-1|few|TRBV11-1|TRBD1
CASSRNRGAEAFF
TGTGCCAGCAGCCGAAACAGGGGTGCCGAAGCTTTCTTT
>TRBJ2-1|NA|TRBV10-3|TRBD1
CAISESTKISDRVSYNEQFF
TGTGCCATCAGTGAGTCGACAAAGATAAGTGACAGGGTGTCCTACAATGAGCAGTTCTTC
>TRBJ1-2|NA|TRBV9|TRBD1
CASSVEGRGNYGYTF
TGTGCCAGCAGCGTAGAAGGCAGGGGGAACTATGGCTACACCTTC
>TRBJ2-5|NA|TRBV18|NA
CASSPPQGGILETQYF
TGTGCCAGCTCACCACCACAGGGAGGTATTTTAGAGACCCAGTACTTC
>TRBJ2-3|NA|TRBV7-2|TRBD2
CASSTGLAGGSTDTQYF
TGTGCCAGCAGCACAGGACTAGCGGGAGGCTCCACAGATACGCAGTATTTT
>TRBJ2-7|NA|TRBV10-3|TRBD2
CAISRGEPGGSYEQYF
TGTGCCATCAGCCGGGGGGAGCCTGGCGGGAGCTACGAGCAGTACTTC
>TRBJ1-5|NA|TRBV7-9|NA
CASSLAEGVAQPQHF
TGTGCCAGCAGCTTAGCGGAGGGGGTGGCCCAGCCCCAGCATTTT
>TRBJ2-7|NA|TRBV7-6|NA
CASSRSGGYEQYF
TGTGCCAGCAGCCGCAGTGGGGGTTACGAGCAGTACTTC
>TRBJ2-7|NA|TRBV19|TRBD2
CASSRGEGWSHEQYF
TGTGCCAGTAGTAGAGGGGAGGGGTGGTCTCACGAGCAGTACTTC
>TRBJ1-2|once|TRBV19|TRBD1
CASSFRTGTRMLGYGYTF
TGTGCCAGTAGTTTCCGGACAGGGACGAGGATGTTAGGCTATGGCTACACCTTC
>TRBJ1-2|NA|TRBV6-6|NA
CASSYSRTSNYGYTF
TGTGCCAGCAGTTACTCCCGAACATCTAACTATGGCTACACCTTC
>TRBJ1-1|few|TRBV6-5|NA
CASRVPGANTEAFF
TGTGCCAGCAGGGTACCCGGGGCGAACACTGAAGCTTTCTTT
>TRBJ2-2|few|TRBV10-1|TRBD1
CASSTGTGGTGELFF
TGCGCCAGCAGTACCGGGACAGGGGGTACCGGGGAGCTGTTTTTT
>TRBJ2-1|NA|TRBV7-9|NA
CASSLEDSKSSYNEQFF
TGTGCCAGCAGCTTAGAGGACTCCAAAAGCTCCTACAATGAGCAGTTCTTC
>TRBJ2-2|NA|TRBV2|NA
CASSDWDTGELFF
TGTGCCAGCAGTGACTGGGACACCGGGGAGCTGTTTTTT
>TRBJ2-3|NA|TRBV11-2|NA
CASSFLVDTDTQYF
TGTGCCAGCAGCTTCCTCGTCGACACAGATACGCAGTATTTT
>TRBJ2-2|NA|TRBV9|TRBD2
CASSLLAGGPSAGELFF
TGTGCCAGCAGCTTACTAGCGGGAGGGCCCTCCGCCGGGGAGCTGTTTTTT